The clone carrying this TCR beta chain was observed a few times. The junction and the germline gene differ at one end; a read error may be behind it. These data are taken from a study of regulatory T cells in long-lasting Graves disease. Study summary: Persistent Graves' disease denoted over 5 years of antithyroid drugs plus positive TSH receptor antibodies.

The germline V gene encodes CDR1 MNHEY and CDR2 SMNVEV (reference sequence). The CDR3 contains 16 residues. Arm-PCR of CDR3 regions with iRepertoire HTBI primers generated TCR beta libraries. TCRdb used MiXCR to reprocess the multiplex PCR reads, holding one entry per CDR3 protein. The table has 430,000 or so distinct CDR3 sequences, over 20% seen once. Time point described: persistent/refractory GD, antithyroid drugs over 5 years with positive TRAb. RNA from PBMCs was the source of the TCR library. This rearrangement joins TRBV27 to TRBJ2-6; possibly TRBD1 for D (6 bases). This TCR was recovered from a female donor with Graves disease. The sample in question was peripheral blood mononuclear cells (PBMCs), obtained when the disease was refractory, from a patient treated with antithyroid drugs. The CDR3 DNA sequence: TGTGCCAGCTCTAAAGTGGGGGCGGCTGGCGCCAACGTCCTGACTTTC. It yields the protein CASSKVGAAGANVLTF.